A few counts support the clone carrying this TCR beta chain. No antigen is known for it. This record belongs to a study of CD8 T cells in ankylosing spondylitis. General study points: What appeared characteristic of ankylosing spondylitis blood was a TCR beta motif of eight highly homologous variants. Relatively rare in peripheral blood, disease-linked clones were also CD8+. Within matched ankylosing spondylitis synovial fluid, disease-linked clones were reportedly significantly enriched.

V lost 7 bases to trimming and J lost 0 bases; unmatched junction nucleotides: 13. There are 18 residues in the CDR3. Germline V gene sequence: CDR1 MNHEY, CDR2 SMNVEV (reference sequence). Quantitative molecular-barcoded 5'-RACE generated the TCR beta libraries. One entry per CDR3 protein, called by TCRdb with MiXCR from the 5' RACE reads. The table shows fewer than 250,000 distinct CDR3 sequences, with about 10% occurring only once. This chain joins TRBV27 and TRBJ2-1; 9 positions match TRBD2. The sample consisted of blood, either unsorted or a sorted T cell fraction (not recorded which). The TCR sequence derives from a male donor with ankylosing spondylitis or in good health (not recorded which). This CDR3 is CASKKGGGAIYSYNEQFF. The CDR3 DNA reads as TGTGCCAGCAAAAAGGGCGGGGGGGCGATCTACTCCTACAATGAGCAGTTCTTC.